The sequence of this T cell receptor (beta chain) was determined in a study of post-analysis software for immune sequencing data. The CDR3 is 17 residues long. Trimming pared 3 bases from V and 8 bases from J, leaving 25 bases between. Study-wide points: Patients had higher frequencies than controls of roughly 5 TRBV segments, including TRBV5-6, TRBV5-1 and TRBV20-1.

As concerns this clonotype: What it recognizes is unknown.

Carried by the TCR beta cDNA libraries were unique molecular identifiers. Researchers reported roughly 510,000 cDNA molecules coming from around 1 to 10 million T cells. TCRdb re-called the PCR reads with MiXCR, one entry per CDR3 protein. The sample carries some 160,000 distinct CDR3 sequences, about 36% recorded once. V usage is TRBV12-3 or TRBV12-4 and J usage is TRBJ1-2, with a weak D call TRBD1 (5 bases). This sequence originates from a girl under 18 with multiple sclerosis. The sequenced sample was blood, obtained after autologous hematopoietic stem cell transplantation. The CDR3 here is CASSFRSPDTTLWGYTF. In DNA form, the CDR3 reads TGTGCCAGCAGTTTCCGCTCCCCGGACACCACTCTATGGGGCTACACCTTC.